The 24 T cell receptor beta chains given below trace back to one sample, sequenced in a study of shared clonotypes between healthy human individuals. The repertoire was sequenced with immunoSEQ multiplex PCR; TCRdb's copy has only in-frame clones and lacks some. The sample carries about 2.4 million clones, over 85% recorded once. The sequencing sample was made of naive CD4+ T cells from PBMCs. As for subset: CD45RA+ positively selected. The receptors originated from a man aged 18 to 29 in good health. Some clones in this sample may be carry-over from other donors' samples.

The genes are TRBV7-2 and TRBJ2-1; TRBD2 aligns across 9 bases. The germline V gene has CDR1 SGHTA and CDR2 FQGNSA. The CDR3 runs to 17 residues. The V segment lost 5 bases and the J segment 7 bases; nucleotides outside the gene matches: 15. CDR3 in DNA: TGTGCCAGCAGCCGAGAAAGTGGTAGCGGGAGTAGAAATGAGCAGTTCTTC. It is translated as CASSRESGSGSRNEQFF.

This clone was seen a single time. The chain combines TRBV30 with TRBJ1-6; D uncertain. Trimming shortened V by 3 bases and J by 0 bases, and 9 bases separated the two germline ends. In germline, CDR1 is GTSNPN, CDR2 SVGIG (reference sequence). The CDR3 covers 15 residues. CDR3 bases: TGTGCCTGGAGCGACGGAAGCTCCTATAATTCACCCCTCCACTTT. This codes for CAWSDGSSYNSPLHF.

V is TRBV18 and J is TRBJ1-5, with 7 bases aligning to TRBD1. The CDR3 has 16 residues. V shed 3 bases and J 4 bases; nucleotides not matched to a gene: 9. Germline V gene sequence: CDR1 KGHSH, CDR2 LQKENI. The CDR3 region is CASSPVKTGNNQPQHF. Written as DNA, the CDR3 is TGTGCCAGCTCACCGGTAAAGACAGGGAATAATCAGCCCCAGCATTTT. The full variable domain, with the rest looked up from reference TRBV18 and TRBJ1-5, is NAGVMQNPRHLVRRRGQEARLRCSPMKGHSHVYWYRQLPEEGLKFMVYLQKENIIDESGMPKERFSAEFPKEGPSILRIQQVVRGDSAAYFCASSPVKTGNNQPQHFGDGTRLSIL.

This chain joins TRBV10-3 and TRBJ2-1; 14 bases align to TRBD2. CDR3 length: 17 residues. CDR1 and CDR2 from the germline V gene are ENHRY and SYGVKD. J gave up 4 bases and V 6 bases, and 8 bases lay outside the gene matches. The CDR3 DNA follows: TGTGCCATCAGCCGGGGACTAGCGGGAGTCCGGTACAATGAGCAGTTCTTC. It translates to CAISRGLAGVRYNEQFF.

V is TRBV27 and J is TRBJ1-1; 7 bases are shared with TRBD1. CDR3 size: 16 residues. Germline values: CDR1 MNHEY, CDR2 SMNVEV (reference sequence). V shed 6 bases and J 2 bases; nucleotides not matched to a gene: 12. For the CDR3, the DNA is TGTGCCAGCAGGCGGGCACCAACAGGGGTAAACACTGAAGCTTTCTTT. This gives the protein CASRRAPTGVNTEAFF.

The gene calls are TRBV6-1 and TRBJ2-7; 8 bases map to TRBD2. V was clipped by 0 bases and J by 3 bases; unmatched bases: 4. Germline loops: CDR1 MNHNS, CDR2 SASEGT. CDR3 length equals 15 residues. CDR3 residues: CASSEAWSGSYEQYF. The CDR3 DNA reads TGTGCCAGCAGTGAAGCGTGGAGCGGGAGCTACGAGCAGTACTTC.

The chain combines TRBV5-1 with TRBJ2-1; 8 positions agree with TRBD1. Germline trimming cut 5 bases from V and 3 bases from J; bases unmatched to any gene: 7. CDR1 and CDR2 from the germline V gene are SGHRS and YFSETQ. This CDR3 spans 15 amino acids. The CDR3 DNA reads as TGCGCCAGCAGGCAAACCGGGACAGGCTACAATGAGCAGTTCTTC. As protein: CASRQTGTGYNEQFF.

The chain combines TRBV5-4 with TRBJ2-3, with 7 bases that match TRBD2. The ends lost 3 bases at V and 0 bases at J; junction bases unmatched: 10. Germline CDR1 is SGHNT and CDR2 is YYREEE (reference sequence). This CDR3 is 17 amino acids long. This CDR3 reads CASSWGGGGYSTDTQYF. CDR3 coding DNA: TGTGCCAGCAGCTGGGGGGGAGGCGGCTACAGCACAGATACGCAGTATTTT.

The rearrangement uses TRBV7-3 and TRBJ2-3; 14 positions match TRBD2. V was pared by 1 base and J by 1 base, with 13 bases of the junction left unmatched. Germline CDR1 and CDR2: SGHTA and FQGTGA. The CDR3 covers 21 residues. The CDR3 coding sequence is TGTGCCAGCAGCTTAATCGGGACCGGGACTAGCGGGAGAGGGGGCACAGATACGCAGTATTTT. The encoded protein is CASSLIGTGTSGRGGTDTQYF.

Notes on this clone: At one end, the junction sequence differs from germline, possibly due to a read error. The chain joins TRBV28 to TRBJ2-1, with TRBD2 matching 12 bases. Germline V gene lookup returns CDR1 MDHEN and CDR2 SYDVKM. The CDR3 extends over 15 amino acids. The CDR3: CASSPPNNGLAGLLF. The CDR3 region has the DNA TGTGCCAGCAGTCCCCCCAACAACGGACTAGCGGGACTCCTCTTC.

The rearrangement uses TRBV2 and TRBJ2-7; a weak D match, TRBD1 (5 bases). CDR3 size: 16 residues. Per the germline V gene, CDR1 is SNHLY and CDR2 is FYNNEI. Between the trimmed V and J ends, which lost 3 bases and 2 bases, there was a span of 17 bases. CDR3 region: CASSDRPGSPAYEQYF. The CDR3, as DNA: TGTGCCAGCAGTGACCGACCAGGGTCCCCGGCCTACGAGCAGTACTTC.

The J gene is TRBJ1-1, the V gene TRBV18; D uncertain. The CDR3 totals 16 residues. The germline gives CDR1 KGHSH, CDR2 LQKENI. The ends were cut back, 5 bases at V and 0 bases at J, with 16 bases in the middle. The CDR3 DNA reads TGTGCCAGCTCAAATGGGCGGATTGGCCTGAACACTGAAGCTTTCTTT. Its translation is CASSNGRIGLNTEAFF.

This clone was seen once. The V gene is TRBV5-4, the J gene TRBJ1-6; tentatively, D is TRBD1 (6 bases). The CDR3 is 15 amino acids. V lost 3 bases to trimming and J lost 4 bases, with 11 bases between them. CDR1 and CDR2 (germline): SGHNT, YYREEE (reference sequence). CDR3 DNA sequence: TGTGCCAGCAGCTCGGCTACAGGGTATAATTCACCCCTCCACTTT. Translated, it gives CASSSATGYNSPLHF. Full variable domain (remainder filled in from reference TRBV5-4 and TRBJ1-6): ETGVTQSPTHLIKTRGQQVTLRCSSQSGHNTVSWYQQALGQGPQFIFQYYREEENGRGNFPPRFSGLQFPNYSSELNVNALELDDSALYLCASSSATGYNSPLHFGNGTRLTVT.

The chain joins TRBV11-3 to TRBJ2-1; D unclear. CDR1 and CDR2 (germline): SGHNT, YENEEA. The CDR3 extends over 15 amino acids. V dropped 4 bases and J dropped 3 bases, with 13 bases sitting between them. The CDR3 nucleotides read TGTGCCAGCAGCTCCGGACGGTTGGACTACAATGAGCAGTTCTTC. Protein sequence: CASSSGRLDYNEQFF.

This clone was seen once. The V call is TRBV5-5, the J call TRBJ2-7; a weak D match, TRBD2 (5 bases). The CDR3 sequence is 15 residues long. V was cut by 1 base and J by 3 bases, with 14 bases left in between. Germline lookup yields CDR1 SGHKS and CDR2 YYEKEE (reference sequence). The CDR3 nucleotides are TGTGCCAGCAGCTTGTGGGCGGGTGGGGACTACGAGCAGTACTTC. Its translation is CASSLWAGGDYEQYF.

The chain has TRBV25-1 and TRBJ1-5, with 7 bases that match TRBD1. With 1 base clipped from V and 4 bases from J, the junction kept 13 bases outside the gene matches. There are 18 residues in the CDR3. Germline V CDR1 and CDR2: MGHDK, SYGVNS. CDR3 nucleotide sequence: TGTGCCAGCAGTGAATTTCTCTGGGGGGACAGAGGGAATCAGCCCCAGCATTTT. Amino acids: CASSEFLWGDRGNQPQHF.

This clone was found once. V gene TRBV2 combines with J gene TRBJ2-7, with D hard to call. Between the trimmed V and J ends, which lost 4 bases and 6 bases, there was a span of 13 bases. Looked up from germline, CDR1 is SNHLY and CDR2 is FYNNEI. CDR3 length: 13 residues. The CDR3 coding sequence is TGTGCCAGCAGTGGAAATCTGGGGTTCGAGCAGTACTTC. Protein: CASSGNLGFEQYF.

CDR3 amino acids: CASGLDPTGSEAFF. As DNA, the CDR3 is TGCGCCAGCGGACTGGACCCCACCGGCTCTGAAGCTTTCTTT. The chain employs TRBV5-1 and TRBJ1-1; D is ambiguous. Germline V lookup: CDR1 SGHRS, CDR2 YFSETQ. The CDR3 has 14 amino acids. Trimming shortened V by 7 bases and J by 6 bases, and 19 bases separated the two germline ends.

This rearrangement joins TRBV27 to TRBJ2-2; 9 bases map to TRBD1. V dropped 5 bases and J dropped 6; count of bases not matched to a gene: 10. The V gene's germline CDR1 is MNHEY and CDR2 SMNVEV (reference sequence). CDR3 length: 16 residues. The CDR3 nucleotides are TGTGCCAGCAGTCCATACAGGGGGCGCGGGCCCGGGGAGCTGTTTTTT. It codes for CASSPYRGRGPGELFF.

In DNA form, the CDR3 reads TGTGCCAGCAGCTCCCAAGACACCGCCGGGTACTTC. This encodes CASSSQDTAGYF. This chain uses TRBV5-5 with TRBJ2-7, with no clear D. Trimming cost V 3 bases and J 12 bases, with 16 bases left between them. CDR3 length equals 12 residues. Looked up from germline, CDR1 is SGHKS and CDR2 is YYEKEE (reference sequence).

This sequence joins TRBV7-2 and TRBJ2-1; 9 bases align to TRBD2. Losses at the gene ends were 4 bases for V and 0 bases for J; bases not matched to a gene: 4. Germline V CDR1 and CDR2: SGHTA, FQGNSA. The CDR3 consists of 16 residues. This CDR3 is CASSSRSGSSYNEQFF. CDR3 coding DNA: TGTGCCAGCAGCTCCCGTAGCGGGAGCTCCTACAATGAGCAGTTCTTC.

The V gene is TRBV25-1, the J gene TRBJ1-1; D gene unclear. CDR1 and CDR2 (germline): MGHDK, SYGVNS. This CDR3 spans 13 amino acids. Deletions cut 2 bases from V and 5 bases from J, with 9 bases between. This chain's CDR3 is CASSEHRGTEAFF. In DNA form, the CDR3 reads TGTGCCAGCAGTGAACATCGAGGAACTGAAGCTTTCTTT.

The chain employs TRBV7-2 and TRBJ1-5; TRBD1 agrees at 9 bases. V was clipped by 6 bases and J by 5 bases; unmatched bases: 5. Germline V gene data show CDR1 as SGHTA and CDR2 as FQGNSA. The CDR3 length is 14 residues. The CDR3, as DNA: TGTGCCAGCAGACGACAGGGGGGGGATCAGCCCCAGCATTTT. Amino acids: CASRRQGGDQPQHF.

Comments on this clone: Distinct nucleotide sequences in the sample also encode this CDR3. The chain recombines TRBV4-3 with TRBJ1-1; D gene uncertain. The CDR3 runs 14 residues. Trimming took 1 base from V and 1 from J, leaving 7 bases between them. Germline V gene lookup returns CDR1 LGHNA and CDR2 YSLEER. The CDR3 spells CASSQGVRNTEAFF. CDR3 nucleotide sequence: TGCGCCAGCAGCCAAGGGGTGAGGAACACTGAAGCTTTCTTT.